The clone carrying this TCR beta chain has only one observation. The antigen remains undetermined. Measured with immunoSEQ multiplex PCR; TCRdb has only the in-frame clones, and not every one. Among some 70,000 clones listed, approximately 90% were seen once. The record originates from a study of OX40 agonist ivuxolimab in advanced cancers. About the research overall: Patients got intravenous ivuxolimab at 0.01 to 10 mg/kg every 2 weeks.

Findings and caveats of the study: On average, CD8+ T cells had more expanded clones than CD4+. Circulating CD4+ and CD8+ T cells showed clonal expansion by week 6 at 0.1 to 3.0 mg/kg.

CDR1 and CDR2 from the germline V gene are LNHDA and SQIVND (reference sequence). The CDR3 has 14 residues. Trimming pared 8 bases from V and 3 bases from J, leaving 13 bases between. The sequence came from an adult with an advanced solid tumor such as melanoma, head and neck, liver or kidney cancer. The chain carries TRBV19 and TRBJ1-4, with D perhaps matching TRBD1 (5 bases). The material sequenced was CD4+ or CD8+ T cells sorted from blood, taken in a trial of the OX40 agonist ivuxolimab. DNA for the CDR3: TGTGCCAGTCATCGGGGCGGCCCTAATGAAAAACTGTTTTTT. As protein: CASHRGGPNEKLFF.